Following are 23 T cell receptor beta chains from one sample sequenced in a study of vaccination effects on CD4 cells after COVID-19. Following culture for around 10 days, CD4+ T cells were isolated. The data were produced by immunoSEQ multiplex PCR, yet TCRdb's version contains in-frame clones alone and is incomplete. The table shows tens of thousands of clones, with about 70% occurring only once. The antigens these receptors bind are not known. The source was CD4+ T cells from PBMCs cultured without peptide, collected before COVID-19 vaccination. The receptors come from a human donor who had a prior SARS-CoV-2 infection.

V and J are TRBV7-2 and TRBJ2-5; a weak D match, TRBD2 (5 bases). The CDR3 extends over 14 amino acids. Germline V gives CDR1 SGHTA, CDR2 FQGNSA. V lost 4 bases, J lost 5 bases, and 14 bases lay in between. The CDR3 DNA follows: TGTGCCAGCAGCTCTGATCCCTCGGGGGAGACCCAGTACTTC. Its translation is CASSSDPSGETQYF.

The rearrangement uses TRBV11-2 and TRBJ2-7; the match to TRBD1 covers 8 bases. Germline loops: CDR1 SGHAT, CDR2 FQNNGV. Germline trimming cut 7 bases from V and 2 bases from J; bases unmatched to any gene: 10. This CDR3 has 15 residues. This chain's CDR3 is CASTPFQGATYEQYF. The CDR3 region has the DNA TGTGCCAGCACCCCCTTCCAGGGGGCAACCTACGAGCAGTACTTC.

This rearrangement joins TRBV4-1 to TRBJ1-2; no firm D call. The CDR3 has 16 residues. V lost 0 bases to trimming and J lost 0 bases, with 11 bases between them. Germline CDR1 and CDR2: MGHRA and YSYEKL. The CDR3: CASSQELATTNYGYTF. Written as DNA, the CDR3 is TGCGCCAGCAGCCAAGAGTTGGCGACAACTAACTATGGCTACACCTTC.

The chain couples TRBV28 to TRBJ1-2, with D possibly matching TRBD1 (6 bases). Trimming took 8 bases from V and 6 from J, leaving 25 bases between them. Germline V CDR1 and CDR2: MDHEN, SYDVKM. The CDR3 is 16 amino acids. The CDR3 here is CASGRGGRNRLDGYTF. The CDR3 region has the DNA TGTGCCAGCGGACGGGGGGGGCGGAATAGGTTGGATGGCTACACCTTC.

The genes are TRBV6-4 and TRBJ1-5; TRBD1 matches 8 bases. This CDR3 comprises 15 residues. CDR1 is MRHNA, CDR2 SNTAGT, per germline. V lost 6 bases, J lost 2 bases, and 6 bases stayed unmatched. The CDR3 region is CASSPGQGGNQPQHF. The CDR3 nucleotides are TGTGCCAGCAGCCCCGGACAGGGCGGCAATCAGCCCCAGCATTTT.

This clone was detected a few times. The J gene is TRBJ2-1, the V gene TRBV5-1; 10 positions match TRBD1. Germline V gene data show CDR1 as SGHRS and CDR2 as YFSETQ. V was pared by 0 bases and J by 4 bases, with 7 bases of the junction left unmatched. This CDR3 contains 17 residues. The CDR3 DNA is TGCGCCAGCAGCTTGGACTCCCCGGACAGGGGGTACAATGAGCAGTTCTTC. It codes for CASSLDSPDRGYNEQFF.

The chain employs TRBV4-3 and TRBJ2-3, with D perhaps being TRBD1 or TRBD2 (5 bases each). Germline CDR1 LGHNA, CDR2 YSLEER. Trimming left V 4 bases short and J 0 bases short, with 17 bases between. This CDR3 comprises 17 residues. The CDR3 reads CASSPLPLGDSTDTQYF. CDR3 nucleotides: TGCGCCAGCAGCCCACTCCCCTTGGGGGATAGCACAGATACGCAGTATTTT.

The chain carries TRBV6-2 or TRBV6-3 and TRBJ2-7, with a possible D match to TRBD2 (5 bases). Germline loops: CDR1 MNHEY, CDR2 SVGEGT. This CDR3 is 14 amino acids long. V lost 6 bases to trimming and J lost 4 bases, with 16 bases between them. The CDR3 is CASSPLGKPYEQYF. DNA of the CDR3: TGTGCCAGCAGCCCACTAGGGAAGCCTTACGAGCAGTACTTC.

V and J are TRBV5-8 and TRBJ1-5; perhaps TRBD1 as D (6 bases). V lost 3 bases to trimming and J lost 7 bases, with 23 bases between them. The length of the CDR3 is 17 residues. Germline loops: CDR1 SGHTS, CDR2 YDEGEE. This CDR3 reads CASSSGAGVLSYQPQHF. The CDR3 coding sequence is TGTGCCAGCAGCTCCGGGGCAGGGGTGTTGTCATACCAGCCCCAGCATTTT.

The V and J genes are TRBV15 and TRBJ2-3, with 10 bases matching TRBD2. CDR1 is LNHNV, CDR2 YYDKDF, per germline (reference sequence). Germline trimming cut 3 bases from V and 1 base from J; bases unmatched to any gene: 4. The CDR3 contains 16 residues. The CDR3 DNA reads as TGTGCCACCAGCAGGCTAGCGGGAGCCCGCACAGATACGCAGTATTTT. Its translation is CATSRLAGARTDTQYF.

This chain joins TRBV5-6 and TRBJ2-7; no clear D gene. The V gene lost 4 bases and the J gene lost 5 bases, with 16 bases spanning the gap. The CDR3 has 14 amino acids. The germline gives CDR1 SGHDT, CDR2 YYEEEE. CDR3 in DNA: TGTGCCAGCAGCCTCAAGAAAGGTACAAACGAGCAGTACTTC. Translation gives CASSLKKGTNEQYF.

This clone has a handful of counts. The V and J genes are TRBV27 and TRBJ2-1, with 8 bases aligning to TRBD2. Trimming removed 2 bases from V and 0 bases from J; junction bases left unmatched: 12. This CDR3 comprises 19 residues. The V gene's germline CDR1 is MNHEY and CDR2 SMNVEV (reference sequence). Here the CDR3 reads CASSLGSASGSSSYNEQFF. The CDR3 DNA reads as TGTGCCAGCAGTTTAGGGTCTGCTAGCGGGTCGAGCTCCTACAATGAGCAGTTCTTC.

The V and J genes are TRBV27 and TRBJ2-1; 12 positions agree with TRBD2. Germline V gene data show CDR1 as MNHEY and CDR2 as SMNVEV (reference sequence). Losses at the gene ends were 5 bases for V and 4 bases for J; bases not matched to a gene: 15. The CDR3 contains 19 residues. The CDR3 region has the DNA TGTGCCAGCAGTCCCTACCTTAAACTAGCGGGGGGACGATACAATGAGCAGTTCTTC. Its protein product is CASSPYLKLAGGRYNEQFF.

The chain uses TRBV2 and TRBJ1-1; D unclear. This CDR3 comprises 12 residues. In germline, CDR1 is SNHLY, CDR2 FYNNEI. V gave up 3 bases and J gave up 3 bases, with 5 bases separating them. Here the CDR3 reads CASSESYTEAFF. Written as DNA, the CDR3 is TGTGCCAGCAGTGAGAGTTACACTGAAGCTTTCTTT.

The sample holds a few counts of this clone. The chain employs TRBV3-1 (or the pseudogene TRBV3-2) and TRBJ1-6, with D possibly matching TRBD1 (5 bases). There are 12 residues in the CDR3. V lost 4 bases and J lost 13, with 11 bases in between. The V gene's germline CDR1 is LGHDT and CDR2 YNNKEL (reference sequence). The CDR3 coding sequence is TGTGCCAGCAGCCCCCAGGGCATTCCCCTCCACTTT. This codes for CASSPQGIPLHF.

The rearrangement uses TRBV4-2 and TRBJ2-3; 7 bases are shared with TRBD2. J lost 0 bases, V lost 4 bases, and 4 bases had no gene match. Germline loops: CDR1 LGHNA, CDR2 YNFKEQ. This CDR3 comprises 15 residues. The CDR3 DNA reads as TGTGCCAGCAGCCTACTAGCGATTAGCACAGATACGCAGTATTTT. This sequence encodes CASSLLAISTDTQYF.

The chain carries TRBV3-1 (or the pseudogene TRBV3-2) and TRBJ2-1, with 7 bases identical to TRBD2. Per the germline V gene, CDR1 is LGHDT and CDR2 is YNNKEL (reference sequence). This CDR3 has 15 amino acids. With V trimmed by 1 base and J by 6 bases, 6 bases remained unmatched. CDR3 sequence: CASSQGWGEGNEQFF. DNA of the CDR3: TGTGCCAGCAGCCAAGGGTGGGGGGAGGGCAATGAGCAGTTCTTC.

The CDR3 DNA follows: TGTGCCAGCAGCTTAGTCTCTAGAACAGATACGCAGTATTTT. It specifies CASSLVSRTDTQYF. The chain joins TRBV7-9 to TRBJ2-3; D not certain. There are 14 residues in the CDR3. The germline CDR1 and CDR2 sequences are SEHNR and FQNEAQ (reference sequence). The V and J ends lost 1 base and 3 bases respectively, with 8 bases between them.

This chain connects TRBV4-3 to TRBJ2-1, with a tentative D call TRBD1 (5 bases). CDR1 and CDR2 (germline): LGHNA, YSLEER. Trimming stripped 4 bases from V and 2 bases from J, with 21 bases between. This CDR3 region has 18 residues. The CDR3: CASSPQGAWNRTYNEQFF. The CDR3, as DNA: TGCGCCAGCAGCCCCCAAGGGGCGTGGAACCGCACCTACAATGAGCAGTTCTTC.

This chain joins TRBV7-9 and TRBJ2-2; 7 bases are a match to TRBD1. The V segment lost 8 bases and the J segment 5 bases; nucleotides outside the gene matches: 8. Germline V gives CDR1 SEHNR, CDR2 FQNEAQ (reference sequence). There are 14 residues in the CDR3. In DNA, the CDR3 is TGTGCCAGCTTGGGACAGCGAGAGACCGGGGAGCTGTTTTTT. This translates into CASLGQRETGELFF.

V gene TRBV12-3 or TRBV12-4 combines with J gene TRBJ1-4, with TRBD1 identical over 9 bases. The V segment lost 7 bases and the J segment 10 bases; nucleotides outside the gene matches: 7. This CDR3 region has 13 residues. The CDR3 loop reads CASNADRGGKLFF. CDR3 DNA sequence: TGTGCCAGCAATGCGGACAGGGGTGGAAAACTGTTTTTT.

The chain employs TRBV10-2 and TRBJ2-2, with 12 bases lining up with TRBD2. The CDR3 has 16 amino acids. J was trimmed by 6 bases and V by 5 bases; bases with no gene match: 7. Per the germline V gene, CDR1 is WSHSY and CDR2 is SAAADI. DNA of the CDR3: TGCGCCAGCAGTACTAGCGGGGGGCCAAGGGCCGGGGAGCTGTTTTTT. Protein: CASSTSGGPRAGELFF.

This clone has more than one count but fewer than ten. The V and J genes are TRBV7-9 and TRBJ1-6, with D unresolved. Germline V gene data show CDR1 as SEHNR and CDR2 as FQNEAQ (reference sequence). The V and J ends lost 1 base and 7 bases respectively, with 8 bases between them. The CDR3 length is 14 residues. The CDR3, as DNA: TGTGCCAGCAGCTTAGATTTGTTAAATTCACCCCTCCACTTT. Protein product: CASSLDLLNSPLHF. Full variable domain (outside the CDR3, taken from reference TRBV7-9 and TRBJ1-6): DTGVSQNPRHKITKRGQNVTFRCDPISEHNRLYWYRQTLGQGPEFLTYFQNEAQLEKSRLLSDRFSAERPKGSFSTLEIQRTEQGDSAMYLCASSLDLLNSPLHFGNGTRLTVT.